This is a list of T cell receptor beta chains from one sample in a study of shared clonotypes between healthy human individuals. This table comes from immunoSEQ multiplex PCR, and its TCRdb copy is limited to in-frame clones, with some not included. The data show more than 2 million clones, with 90% to 97% seen just once and around 0.13% held by the top ten. Sequencing input: naive CD4+ T cells sorted from blood. Receptors originate from a man aged 18 to 29 in good health. Each CDR3 is given with its conserved first and last residue. The order of the fields is J gene, clone size, V gene, D gene, CDR3 protein, CDR3 DNA. The D gene is left open where the match is weak. Clone size is stated in some rows and not others, as once, few, many or a class when expanded.

J gene: TRBJ1-3; clone size: -; V gene: TRBV27; D gene: TRBD1; CDR3 protein: CASSFTGQGKGGNTIYF; CDR3 DNA: TGTGCCAGCAGTTTCACCGGACAGGGAAAGGGGGGAAACACCATATATTTT
J gene: TRBJ1-2; clone size: -; V gene: TRBV19; D gene: -; CDR3 protein: CASSGRRGDGYTF; CDR3 DNA: TGTGCCAGTAGTGGGCGTCGAGGGGATGGCTACACCTTC
J gene: TRBJ2-3; clone size: -; V gene: TRBV6-5; D gene: -; CDR3 protein: CASSYSRASDTQYF; CDR3 DNA: TGTGCCAGCAGTTACTCCCGGGCGTCAGATACGCAGTATTTT
J gene: TRBJ1-5; clone size: few; V gene: TRBV10-3; D gene: -; CDR3 protein: CAIRQGSNQPQHF; CDR3 DNA: TGTGCCATCAGGCAGGGCTCCAATCAGCCCCAGCATTTT
J gene: TRBJ2-1; clone size: -; V gene: TRBV2; D gene: TRBD2; CDR3 protein: CASQAGGPYEQFF; CDR3 DNA: TGTGCCAGCCAAGCGGGGGGGCCCTATGAGCAGTTCTTC
J gene: TRBJ2-3; clone size: once; V gene: TRBV4-3; D gene: TRBD2; CDR3 protein: CASSVAGLTDTQYF; CDR3 DNA: TGCGCCAGCAGCGTAGCGGGCCTCACAGATACGCAGTATTTT
J gene: TRBJ2-7; clone size: -; V gene: TRBV4-3; D gene: -; CDR3 protein: CASSQETWRSYEQYF; CDR3 DNA: TGCGCCAGCAGCCAAGAGACTTGGAGGTCCTACGAGCAGTACTTC
J gene: TRBJ1-2; clone size: -; V gene: TRBV6-1; D gene: -; CDR3 protein: CASSERGIGYGYTF; CDR3 DNA: TGTGCCAGCAGTGAAAGGGGAATCGGCTATGGCTACACCTTC
J gene: TRBJ1-4; clone size: -; V gene: TRBV9; D gene: -; CDR3 protein: CASSVEGSGKLFF; CDR3 DNA: TGTGCCAGCAGCGTTGAAGGGAGCGGAAAACTGTTTTTT
J gene: TRBJ2-5; clone size: -; V gene: TRBV5-1; D gene: TRBD2; CDR3 protein: CASSLAVTSGSQETQYF; CDR3 DNA: TGCGCCAGCAGCTTGGCAGTGACTAGCGGTTCCCAAGAGACCCAGTACTTC
J gene: TRBJ1-1; clone size: -; V gene: TRBV5-6; D gene: -; CDR3 protein: CASRHSRRRWTGDTEAFF; CDR3 DNA: TGTGCCAGCAGACATTCCCGCCGCCGATGGACGGGGGACACTGAAGCTTTCTTT
J gene: TRBJ1-4; clone size: -; V gene: TRBV5-1; D gene: -; CDR3 protein: CASSKADLATNEKLFF; CDR3 DNA: TGCGCCAGCAGTAAGGCGGACCTGGCAACTAATGAAAAACTGTTTTTT
J gene: TRBJ2-7; clone size: -; V gene: TRBV5-1; D gene: -; CDR3 protein: CASRAGTYEQYF; CDR3 DNA: TGCGCCAGCAGGGCAGGGACCTACGAGCAGTACTTC
J gene: TRBJ2-7; clone size: once; V gene: TRBV5-1; D gene: TRBD1; CDR3 protein: CASSTAAGGTEEQYF; CDR3 DNA: TGCGCCAGCAGCACGGCGGCAGGGGGCACCGAGGAGCAGTACTTC
J gene: TRBJ1-1; clone size: -; V gene: TRBV9; D gene: -; CDR3 protein: CASSVAEGLNTEAFF; CDR3 DNA: TGTGCCAGCAGCGTAGCTGAGGGTTTGAACACTGAAGCTTTCTTT
J gene: TRBJ2-3; clone size: -; V gene: TRBV29-1; D gene: -; CDR3 protein: CSVAKGPSRGTDTQYF; CDR3 DNA: TGCAGCGTTGCCAAGGGACCTTCGAGAGGCACAGATACGCAGTATTTT
J gene: TRBJ2-3; clone size: -; V gene: TRBV25-1; D gene: -; CDR3 protein: CASSDDSRGSTDTQYF; CDR3 DNA: TGTGCCAGCAGTGACGATTCCAGGGGAAGCACAGATACGCAGTATTTT
J gene: TRBJ2-5; clone size: -; V gene: TRBV11-2; D gene: -; CDR3 protein: CASSLMSQGQETQYF; CDR3 DNA: TGTGCCAGCAGCTTAATGTCCCAGGGGCAAGAGACCCAGTACTTC
J gene: TRBJ1-6; clone size: -; V gene: TRBV5-1; D gene: -; CDR3 protein: CASSTGQSSYNSPLHF; CDR3 DNA: TGCGCCAGCAGCACCGGACAGAGCTCCTATAATTCACCCCTCCACTTT
J gene: TRBJ2-1; clone size: -; V gene: TRBV5-1; D gene: -; CDR3 protein: CASRSGTDPGIEQFF; CDR3 DNA: TGCGCCAGCAGATCCGGGACTGACCCGGGGATTGAGCAGTTCTTC
J gene: TRBJ2-7; clone size: -; V gene: TRBV9; D gene: TRBD2; CDR3 protein: CASSVAETSAVYEQYF; CDR3 DNA: TGTGCCAGCAGCGTAGCAGAGACTAGCGCGGTCTACGAGCAGTACTTC
J gene: TRBJ1-1; clone size: once; V gene: TRBV19; D gene: -; CDR3 protein: CASSMMDSYTEAFF; CDR3 DNA: TGTGCCAGTAGTATGATGGACAGCTACACTGAAGCTTTCTTT
J gene: TRBJ2-7; clone size: -; V gene: TRBV10-3; D gene: TRBD1; CDR3 protein: CAISEPGTAYEQYF; CDR3 DNA: TGTGCCATCAGTGAGCCCGGGACAGCTTACGAGCAGTACTTC
J gene: TRBJ2-7; clone size: -; V gene: TRBV18; D gene: -; CDR3 protein: CASSPEGWGSYEQYF; CDR3 DNA: TGTGCCAGCTCACCAGAGGGATGGGGATCCTACGAGCAGTACTTC
J gene: TRBJ2-3; clone size: -; V gene: TRBV5-1; D gene: -; CDR3 protein: CASSLKGSTDTQYF; CDR3 DNA: TGCGCCAGCAGCTTGAAAGGAAGCACAGATACGCAGTATTTT
J gene: TRBJ1-5; clone size: -; V gene: TRBV30; D gene: -; CDR3 protein: CAWSVGTDRPQHF; CDR3 DNA: TGTGCCTGGAGTGTAGGCACCGATAGGCCCCAGCATTTT
J gene: TRBJ2-3; clone size: -; V gene: TRBV9; D gene: -; CDR3 protein: CASSHGATPAPTDTQYF; CDR3 DNA: TGTGCCAGCAGCCACGGGGCGACCCCCGCCCCCACAGATACGCAGTATTTT
J gene: TRBJ1-1; clone size: -; V gene: TRBV6-6; D gene: TRBD1; CDR3 protein: CASRTGQGDTEAFF; CDR3 DNA: TGTGCCAGCAGAACCGGACAGGGGGACACTGAAGCTTTCTTT
J gene: TRBJ2-3; clone size: -; V gene: TRBV5-4; D gene: -; CDR3 protein: CASSFRDLADTQYF; CDR3 DNA: TGTGCCAGCAGCTTTAGGGATTTAGCGGATACGCAGTATTTT
J gene: TRBJ2-5; clone size: -; V gene: TRBV25-1; D gene: -; CDR3 protein: CASSELGGSAETQYF; CDR3 DNA: TGTGCCAGCAGTGAATTGGGGGGCAGTGCAGAAACCCAGTACTTC
J gene: TRBJ2-7; clone size: -; V gene: TRBV7-6; D gene: -; CDR3 protein: CASSPDRDEQYF; CDR3 DNA: TGTGCCAGCAGCCCCGACCGGGACGAGCAGTACTTC
J gene: TRBJ1-6; clone size: -; V gene: TRBV10-3; D gene: -; CDR3 protein: CAISEAQGPSPLHF; CDR3 DNA: TGTGCCATCAGTGAAGCGCAGGGGCCCTCACCCCTCCACTTT
J gene: TRBJ1-6; clone size: -; V gene: TRBV6-1; D gene: -; CDR3 protein: CASSPRGMGSPLHF; CDR3 DNA: TGTGCCAGCAGCCCAAGGGGGATGGGTTCACCCCTCCACTTT
J gene: TRBJ1-3; clone size: -; V gene: TRBV7-2; D gene: -; CDR3 protein: CASSLVGGPGNTIYF; CDR3 DNA: TGTGCCAGCAGCTTAGTAGGGGGGCCCGGAAACACCATATATTTT
J gene: TRBJ1-3; clone size: -; V gene: TRBV10-3; D gene: -; CDR3 protein: CAISDGQTSSGNTIYF; CDR3 DNA: TGTGCCATCAGTGATGGACAAACGAGCTCTGGAAACACCATATATTTT
J gene: TRBJ1-4; clone size: -; V gene: TRBV4-1; D gene: -; CDR3 protein: CASSRFGGVTRGEKLFF; CDR3 DNA: TGCGCCAGCAGCCGATTCGGTGGTGTGACTCGGGGTGAAAAACTGTTTTTT
J gene: TRBJ2-7; clone size: -; V gene: TRBV10-1; D gene: TRBD2; CDR3 protein: CASSDIGLAGGGCEQYF; CDR3 DNA: TGCGCCAGCAGTGATATCGGGCTAGCGGGAGGGGGCTGCGAGCAGTACTTC
J gene: TRBJ2-5; clone size: few; V gene: TRBV19; D gene: -; CDR3 protein: CASSTHTSSETQYF; CDR3 DNA: TGTGCCAGTAGTACCCATACTAGTTCGGAGACCCAGTACTTC
J gene: TRBJ1-1; clone size: -; V gene: TRBV29-1; D gene: TRBD1; CDR3 protein: CSVEVGTANTEAFF; CDR3 DNA: TGCAGCGTTGAAGTCGGGACAGCAAACACTGAAGCTTTCTTT
J gene: TRBJ1-5; clone size: -; V gene: TRBV19; D gene: -; CDR3 protein: CASSMDKQGPQHF; CDR3 DNA: TGTGCCAGTAGTATGGATAAACAGGGGCCCCAGCATTTT
J gene: TRBJ2-7; clone size: -; V gene: TRBV7-3; D gene: -; CDR3 protein: CASSLEGGAGYEQYF; CDR3 DNA: TGTGCCAGCAGCTTAGAAGGCGGGGCGGGCTACGAGCAGTACTTC
J gene: TRBJ1-1; clone size: once; V gene: TRBV5-1; D gene: -; CDR3 protein: CASSLGQPTEAFF; CDR3 DNA: TGCGCCAGCAGCTTGGGGCAGCCGACTGAAGCTTTCTTT
J gene: TRBJ1-1; clone size: once; V gene: TRBV2; D gene: -; CDR3 protein: CASTYQGMAEAFF; CDR3 DNA: TGTGCCAGCACCTATCAGGGTATGGCTGAAGCTTTCTTT
J gene: TRBJ2-7; clone size: once; V gene: TRBV4-1; D gene: TRBD2; CDR3 protein: CASSQGGGGGQGYYEQYF; CDR3 DNA: TGCGCCAGCAGCCAAGGCGGGGGGGGAGGACAAGGGTACTACGAGCAGTACTTC
J gene: TRBJ1-2; clone size: -; V gene: TRBV5-1; D gene: -; CDR3 protein: CASSLVQEAGYTF; CDR3 DNA: TGCGCCAGCAGCTTGGTACAGGAGGCGGGCTACACCTTC
J gene: TRBJ2-7; clone size: -; V gene: TRBV5-6; D gene: TRBD2; CDR3 protein: CASSPLAGGPYEQYF; CDR3 DNA: TGTGCCAGCAGCCCTCTAGCGGGAGGACCCTACGAGCAGTACTTC
J gene: TRBJ2-7; clone size: -; V gene: TRBV7-2; D gene: TRBD2; CDR3 protein: CASSSVGTSGSYEQYF; CDR3 DNA: TGTGCCAGCAGCTCAGTCGGGACTAGCGGTTCCTACGAGCAGTACTTC
J gene: TRBJ1-4; clone size: -; V gene: TRBV7-9; D gene: TRBD1; CDR3 protein: CASSSLDREGEKLFF; CDR3 DNA: TGTGCCAGCAGTTCGCTAGACAGGGAGGGTGAAAAACTGTTTTTT
J gene: TRBJ2-1; clone size: -; V gene: TRBV11-2; D gene: -; CDR3 protein: CASSSSGLGNEQFF; CDR3 DNA: TGTGCCAGCAGCTCGTCGGGACTTGGCAATGAGCAGTTCTTC
J gene: TRBJ1-5; clone size: -; V gene: TRBV2; D gene: TRBD1; CDR3 protein: CASSVGTGGGQPQHF; CDR3 DNA: TGTGCCAGCAGTGTCGGGACAGGGGGCGGACAGCCCCAGCATTTT
J gene: TRBJ2-7; clone size: -; V gene: TRBV5-1; D gene: TRBD2; CDR3 protein: CASSLAAGRAGSSYEQYF; CDR3 DNA: TGCGCCAGCAGCTTGGCCGCGGGGAGGGCAGGGTCCTCCTACGAGCAGTACTTC
J gene: TRBJ2-3; clone size: -; V gene: TRBV9; D gene: TRBD2; CDR3 protein: CASSVGTSGRAQTDTQYF; CDR3 DNA: TGTGCCAGCAGCGTTGGGACTAGCGGGAGGGCCCAAACAGATACGCAGTATTTT
J gene: TRBJ1-3; clone size: -; V gene: TRBV14; D gene: TRBD1; CDR3 protein: CASSAGQGFISGNTIYF; CDR3 DNA: TGTGCCAGCAGCGCCGGACAGGGGTTTATCTCTGGAAACACCATATATTTT
J gene: TRBJ2-1; clone size: -; V gene: TRBV30; D gene: -; CDR3 protein: CAANRQSYNEQFF; CDR3 DNA: TGTGCCGCCAACCGGCAAAGCTACAATGAGCAGTTCTTC
J gene: TRBJ1-2; clone size: -; V gene: TRBV11-2; D gene: TRBD1; CDR3 protein: CASSPDRALYGYTF; CDR3 DNA: TGTGCCAGCAGTCCGGACAGGGCCCTCTATGGCTACACCTTC